The source of this T cell receptor beta chain is a study of Ad26.COV2.S vaccination and SARS-CoV-2 variants. In the study overall: Intramuscular Ad26.COV2.S doses were given once or twice, 56 days apart.

Study-level results: It was vaccine recipients, not placebo recipients, who had the higher spike-specific TCR breadth. Vaccine and placebo recipients had similar non-spike TCR breadth. A substantial breadth of spike-specific CD8+ and CD4+ T cell responses after vaccination has been reported.

In the case of this clone: Its antigen is not known.

CDR1 is LNHDA, CDR2 SQIVND, per germline (reference sequence). The V gene lost 6 bases and the J gene lost 7 bases, with 15 bases spanning the gap. The CDR3 is 13 amino acids. Produced via immunoSEQ multiplex PCR; TCRdb's table is partial and in-frame only. This sample has about 320,000 clones; 86% occur once, and the top ten carry less than 2%. The treatment here: 19 received Ad26.COV2.S at low or high dose, single or two shots; about 5 received placebo; per-sample allocation not given. The samples date from day 63 after the first vaccine or placebo injection. The clonotype was recovered from a person aged 18 to 65 who received the Ad26.COV2.S COVID-19 vaccine or a placebo. The sample consisted of peripheral blood, taken in a trial of Ad26.COV2.S vaccine versus placebo. The chain recombines TRBV19 with TRBJ1-2, with a possible D match to TRBD1 (6 bases). The CDR3 here is CASSPPGGPGYTF. CDR3 nucleotide sequence: TGTGCCAGTAGCCCCCCGGGGGGCCCTGGCTACACCTTC.